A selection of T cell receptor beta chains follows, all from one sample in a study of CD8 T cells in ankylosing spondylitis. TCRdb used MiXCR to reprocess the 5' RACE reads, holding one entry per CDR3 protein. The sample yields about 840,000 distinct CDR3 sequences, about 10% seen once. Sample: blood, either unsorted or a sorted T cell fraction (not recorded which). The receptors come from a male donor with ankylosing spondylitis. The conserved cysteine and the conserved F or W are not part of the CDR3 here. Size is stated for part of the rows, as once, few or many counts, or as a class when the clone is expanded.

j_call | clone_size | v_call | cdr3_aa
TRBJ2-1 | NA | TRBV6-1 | ASIKSNVYNEQF
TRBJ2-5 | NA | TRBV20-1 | SPSQGTETQY
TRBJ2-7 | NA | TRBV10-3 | AISERTGFYSYEQY
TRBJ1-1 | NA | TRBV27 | ATWRTQTLEAF
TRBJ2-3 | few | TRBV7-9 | ASSFGDRFTDTQY
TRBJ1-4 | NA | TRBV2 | ASRFPGQGNEKLF
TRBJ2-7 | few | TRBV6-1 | ASSPRGNYEQY
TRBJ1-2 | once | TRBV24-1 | ATNRGGDYGYT
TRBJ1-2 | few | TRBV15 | ATSRDWAIQGRSGYT
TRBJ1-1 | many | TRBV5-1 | ASSLGGATEAF
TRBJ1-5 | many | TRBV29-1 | SRRGGEMPQH
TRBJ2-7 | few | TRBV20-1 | SARVLLAGGPYEQY
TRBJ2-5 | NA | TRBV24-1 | ATSDFVRGETQY
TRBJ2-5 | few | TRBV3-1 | ASSQESRGRETQY